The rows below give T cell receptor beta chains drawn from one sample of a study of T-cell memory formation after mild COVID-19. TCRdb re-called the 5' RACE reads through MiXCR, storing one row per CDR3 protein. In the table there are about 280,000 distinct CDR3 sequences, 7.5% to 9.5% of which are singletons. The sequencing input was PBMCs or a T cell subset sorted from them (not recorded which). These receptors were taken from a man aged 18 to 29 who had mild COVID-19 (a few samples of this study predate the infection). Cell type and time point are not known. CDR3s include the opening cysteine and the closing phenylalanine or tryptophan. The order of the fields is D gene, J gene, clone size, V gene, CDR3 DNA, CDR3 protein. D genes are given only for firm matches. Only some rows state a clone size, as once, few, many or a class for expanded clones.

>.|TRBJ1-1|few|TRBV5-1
TGCGCCAGCAGCTTGTCCAGACAGGTGTGGGGGAACACTGAAGCTTTCTTT
CASSLSRQVWGNTEAFF
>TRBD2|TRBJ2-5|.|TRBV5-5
TGTGCCAGCAGCTTGGCCGGGGGGGAGTGGCAGACCCAGTACTTC
CASSLAGGEWQTQYF
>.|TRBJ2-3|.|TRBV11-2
TGTGCCAGCAGCTTAGATCCAGCTAGCACAGATACGCAGTATTTT
CASSLDPASTDTQYF
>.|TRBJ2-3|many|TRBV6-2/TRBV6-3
TGTGCCAGCAAAGGGGGGCAGCTCACAGATACGCAGTATTTT
CASKGGQLTDTQYF
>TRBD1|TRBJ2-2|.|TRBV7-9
TGTGCCAGCAGTTCGTATTGGACAGGGGAAACCGGGGAGCTGTTTTTT
CASSSYWTGETGELFF
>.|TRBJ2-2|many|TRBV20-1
TGCAGTGCTAGTATGGGGGGGCCGTCCGGGGAGCTGTTTTTT
CSASMGGPSGELFF
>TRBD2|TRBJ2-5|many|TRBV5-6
TGTGCCAGCAGCTTGGCTAGCGGGATTCCCCAAGAGACCCAGTACTTC
CASSLASGIPQETQYF
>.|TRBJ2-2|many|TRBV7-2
TGTGCCAGCAGCTTATCCCCGGGGGCGATAACCACCGGGGAGCTGTTTTTT
CASSLSPGAITTGELFF
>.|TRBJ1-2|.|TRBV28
TGTGCCAGCAGTTGGTCCGGGGGGGCTGACTATGGCTACACCTTC
CASSWSGGADYGYTF
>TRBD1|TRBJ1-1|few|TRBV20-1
TGCAGTGCTAGTGATTTCAAAGGGACAGGGCGGGAAAACACTGAAGCTTTCTTT
CSASDFKGTGRENTEAFF
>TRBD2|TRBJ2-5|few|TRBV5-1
TGCGCCAGCAGCGTCGCTGTAGCGGGACAAGAGACCCAGTACTTC
CASSVAVAGQETQYF
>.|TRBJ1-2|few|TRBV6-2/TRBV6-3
TGTGCCAGCAGTTACCCGGCAGGGCTGGATGGCTACACCTTC
CASSYPAGLDGYTF
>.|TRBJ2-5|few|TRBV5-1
TGCGCCAGCAGCTTACAGGGAGGGGAGGAAGAGACCCAGTACTTC
CASSLQGGEEETQYF
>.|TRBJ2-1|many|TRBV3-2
TGTGCCAGCAGCCCGCCGGGAATTCTCAATGAGCAGTTCTTC
CASSPPGILNEQFF
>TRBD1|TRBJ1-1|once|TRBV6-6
TGTGCCAGCAGTATGGGACAGGGTCCGAACACTGAAGCTTTCTTT
CASSMGQGPNTEAFF